This entry describes one T cell receptor (beta chain). Adults between roughly 18 and 95 years of age took part from 24 US areas. In the authors' workflow: It was from reference gene primer amplification that nucleated cell counts were estimated. The assay was immunoSEQ multiplex PCR, and TCRdb's table has in-frame clones only and misses some. V and J calls plus clone size are reproduced from that table; the DNA served to infer D and trimming. Of some 430,000 clones in the sample, roughly 88% were seen once. The data derive from a study of blood T cell repertoires in COVID-19. Background on the study: The cDNA or gDNA used as material had been derived from T cells, B-cell-depleted T cells, or PBMCs.

The TCR sequence derives from a man younger than 35 who had recovered from COVID-19. The sequencing sample was made of PBMCs or T cells enriched from blood (not recorded which).

CDR3 protein: CASSAEGLVRNEQFF. CDR3 nucleotide sequence: TGCGCCAGCAGCGCTGAGGGACTAGTAAGGAATGAGCAGTTCTTC. This chain uses TRBV5-1 with TRBJ2-1; TRBD2 matches 8 bases. This CDR3 spans 15 amino acids. The V segment lost 4 bases and the J segment 7 bases; nucleotides outside the gene matches: 10. The V gene's germline CDR1 is SGHRS and CDR2 YFSETQ. Drawing the rest from reference TRBV5-1 and TRBJ2-1, the complete variable domain is KAGVTQTPRYLIKTRGQQVTLSCSPISGHRSVSWYQQTPGQGLQFLFEYFSETQRNKGNFPGRFSGRQFSNSRSEMNVSTLELGDSALYLCASSAEGLVRNEQFFGPGTRLTVL.